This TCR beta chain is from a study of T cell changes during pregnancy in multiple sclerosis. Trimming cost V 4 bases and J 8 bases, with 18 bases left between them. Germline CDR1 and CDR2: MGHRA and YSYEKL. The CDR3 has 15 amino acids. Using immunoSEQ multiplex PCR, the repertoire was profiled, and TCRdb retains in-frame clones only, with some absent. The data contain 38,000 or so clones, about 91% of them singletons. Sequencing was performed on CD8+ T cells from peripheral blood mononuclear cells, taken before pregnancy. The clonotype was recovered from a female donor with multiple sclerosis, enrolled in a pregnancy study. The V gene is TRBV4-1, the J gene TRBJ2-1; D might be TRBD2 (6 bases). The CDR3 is CASSLSGWGLDEQFF. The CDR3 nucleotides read TGCGCCAGCAGCCTTAGCGGATGGGGCCTTGATGAGCAGTTCTTC.